The entry below gives a single T cell receptor beta chain sequence along with its context. Its antigen remains unidentified. V was trimmed by 1 base and J by 4 bases, leaving 13 bases between them. Germline assignment: CDR1 MNHEY and CDR2 SVGAGI. The CDR3 has 15 amino acids. These data are taken from a study of shared clonotypes between healthy human individuals. CD45RO-negative, CCR7-selected cells formed the naive CD8 fraction, which excluded terminally differentiated effector memory CD45RA+ cells. The donors, healthy adults who were HIV-negative, had experienced no recent acute infections or vaccinations. The protocol was immunoSEQ multiplex PCR, while the TCRdb copy is restricted to in-frame clones and leaves out a portion. The sample shows 2 million to 2.5 million clones, approximately 94% of them seen only once. Study-level results: Large depth notwithstanding, sorted-subset sequencing proved incomplete by rarefaction. Larger estimated richness was generally recorded for naive subsets relative to memory subsets. Exclusively blood specimens were collected; tissue repertoires likely differ.

The receptor was derived from a man aged 18-30 years in good health. Source material: naive CD8+ T cells sorted from blood. This chain joins TRBV6-5 and TRBJ1-2; D is unresolved. The CDR3 reads CASSYYTGSGYGYTF. The DNA for the CDR3 is TGTGCCAGCAGTTACTATACGGGATCTGGCTATGGCTACACCTTC.